The 24 T cell receptor beta chains listed next were all sequenced from one sample in a study of T cells in Graves' hyperthyroidism and ophthalmopathy. TCR beta CDR3 sequences were amplified from RNA transcripts. RT-PCR in the first round (using the HTBI primer set) targeted the TCR CDR3. TCRdb re-analysed the multiplex PCR reads in MiXCR, keeping a single row per CDR3 protein. The data show 380,000 or so distinct CDR3 sequences, with approximately 12% seen just once and around 20% held by the top ten. What was sequenced was blood. Receptors were obtained from a man aged 30 to 45 with Graves' hyperthyroidism that later progressed to Graves' ophthalmopathy.

This clonotype showed up many times. The V and J genes are TRBV15 and TRBJ1-1, with a possible D match to TRBD1 (5 bases). V shed 1 base and J shed 4 bases, with 19 bases lying between them. The CDR3 has 17 amino acids. Germline CDR1 reads LNHNV; CDR2 reads YYDKDF (reference sequence). The CDR3 region is CATSRGEGLRGPTEAFF. The CDR3, as DNA: TGTGCCACCAGCAGAGGGGAAGGGTTGAGGGGACCCACTGAAGCTTTCTTT.

This clonotype was counted ten times or more. The rearrangement joins TRBV20-1 to TRBJ1-5; a possible D gene is TRBD1 (6 bases). This CDR3 region has 15 residues. CDR1 is DFQATT, CDR2 SNEGSKA, per germline (reference sequence). Trimming took off 3 bases at V and 2 bases at J, with 14 bases between the two ends. CDR3 in amino acids: CSARLQGWGNQPQHF. The CDR3, as DNA: TGCAGTGCTAGGCTACAGGGCTGGGGCAATCAGCCCCAGCATTTT.

In its sample, this clonotype was seen many times. The rearrangement links TRBV30 to TRBJ2-3, with a possible D match to TRBD1 (5 bases). Germline V lookup: CDR1 GTSNPN, CDR2 SVGIG (reference sequence). CDR3 length equals 14 residues. With 2 bases removed from V and 0 bases from J, the gap between germline ends came to 9 bases. The CDR3 DNA is TGTGCCTGGAGTACTACAGGCAGCACAGATACGCAGTATTTT. Encoded protein: CAWSTTGSTDTQYF.

This chain joins TRBV25-1 and TRBJ2-3, with 11 bases aligning to TRBD2. V was pared by 1 base and J by 4 bases, with 4 bases of the junction left unmatched. Per germline, CDR1 MGHDK and CDR2 SYGVNS. The CDR3 has 16 amino acids. The CDR3 nucleotides are TGTGCCAGCAGTGAATTATTAGCGGGGGGGTCAGATACGCAGTATTTT. Its protein is CASSELLAGGSDTQYF.

This clonotype was seen a few times. The chain combines TRBV29-1 with TRBJ2-3; 10 nucleotides align to TRBD1. The CDR3 contains 14 residues. V gave up 7 bases and J gave up 5 bases; unmatched junction bases: 9. Germline CDR1 and CDR2: SQVTM and ANQGSEA. The CDR3 loop reads CSANPGQGRDTQYF. The CDR3, as DNA: TGCAGCGCCAACCCGGGACAGGGGCGAGATACGCAGTATTTT.

This clonotype was detected a few times. This sequence joins TRBV5-1 and TRBJ2-3; unclear D gene. This CDR3 is built from 14 residues. Germline V lookup: CDR1 SGHRS, CDR2 YFSETQ. V lost 0 bases to trimming and J lost 4 bases, with 9 bases between them. DNA for the CDR3: TGCGCCAGCAGCTTGGCCGTATCCCCAGATACGCAGTATTTT. Amino acids: CASSLAVSPDTQYF.

This clonotype has ten or more counts. The chain couples TRBV29-1 to TRBJ2-5; 12 nucleotides line up with TRBD2. This CDR3 region has 14 residues. V dropped 8 bases and J dropped 5; count of bases not matched to a gene: 9. Germline V gene data show CDR1 as SQVTM and CDR2 as ANQGSEA. CDR3 in amino acids: CSLRTSGVLETQYF. The DNA of the CDR3 is TGCAGCCTGAGGACTAGCGGGGTATTGGAGACCCAGTACTTC.

The sample holds a few counts of this clonotype. V usage is TRBV30 and J usage is TRBJ1-1; D is uncertain. Germline-derived CDR1 and CDR2 are GTSNPN and SVGIG (reference sequence). The CDR3 runs 12 residues. The V gene lost 5 bases and the J gene lost 1 base, with 8 bases spanning the gap. This CDR3 reads CAWGRKNTEAFF. The CDR3 nucleotides read TGTGCCTGGGGGAGAAAGAACACTGAAGCTTTCTTT.

This clonotype has ten or more counts. The gene calls are TRBV9 and TRBJ2-2; D is possibly TRBD1 (5 bases). The CDR3 has 15 residues. Per the germline V gene, CDR1 is SGDLS and CDR2 is YYNGEE. V was shortened by 0 bases and J by 3 bases, with 9 bases between the two germline ends. The CDR3 DNA reads as TGTGCCAGCAGCGTAGGACCCAGGGACACCGGGGAGCTGTTTTTT. Protein product: CASSVGPRDTGELFF.

The chain uses TRBV24-1 and TRBJ2-1; 9 positions agree with TRBD2. V lost 6 bases to trimming and J lost 7 bases; unmatched junction nucleotides: 9. CDR1 and CDR2 from the germline V gene are KGHDR and SFDVKD. The CDR3 spans 15 residues. The CDR3: CATSPAGGMGNEQFF. The CDR3 nucleotides are TGTGCCACCAGTCCAGCGGGGGGTATGGGGAATGAGCAGTTCTTC.

This clonotype has more than one count but fewer than ten. The chain links TRBV27 to TRBJ2-5; no clear D. The ends were cut back, 2 bases at V and 5 bases at J, with 12 bases in the middle. This CDR3 is built from 14 residues. The V gene's germline CDR1 is MNHEY and CDR2 SMNVEV (reference sequence). This CDR3 reads CASSLTNTRETQYF. The CDR3 DNA is TGTGCCAGCAGTTTAACCAACACAAGGGAGACCCAGTACTTC.

This clonotype came up many times. V usage is TRBV12-3 or TRBV12-4 and J usage is TRBJ1-6; 7 bases fit TRBD1. This CDR3 region has 15 residues. Unmatched junction bases numbered 5, after V lost 5 bases and J lost 4 bases. The CDR3 DNA follows: TGTGCCAGCAGTCCGAAGACAGGGTATAATTCACCCCTCCACTTT. This sequence encodes CASSPKTGYNSPLHF.

This clonotype was detected many times. This chain uses TRBV2 with TRBJ2-5; no definite D call. V was clipped by 6 bases and J by 1 base, with 9 bases between them. The CDR3 length is 13 residues. CDR1 and CDR2 (germline): SNHLY, FYNNEI. The CDR3: CASRPGRQETQYF. The CDR3 DNA reads TGTGCCAGCAGGCCGGGCCGCCAAGAGACCCAGTACTTC. Combining the CDR3 with reference TRBV2 and TRBJ2-5 gives the whole variable domain EPEVTQTPSHQVTQMGQEVILRCVPISNHLYFYWYRQILGQKVEFLVSFYNNEISEKSEIFDDQFSVERPDGSNFTLKIRSTKLEDSAMYFCASRPGRQETQYFGPGTRLLVL.

The rearrangement uses TRBV7-6 and TRBJ1-2; D call uncertain. Trimming took off 5 bases at V and 0 bases at J, with 16 bases between the two ends. Germline CDR1 reads SGHVS; CDR2 reads FNYEAQ. CDR3 length: 16 residues. The CDR3 nucleotides read TGTGCCAGCAGCCCTAACGGGCGGGCAGCTAACTATGGCTACACCTTC. This codes for CASSPNGRAANYGYTF.

Many counts were recorded for this clonotype. The chain couples TRBV28 to TRBJ2-7, with D possibly being TRBD2 (5 bases). Deletions cut 3 bases from V and 2 bases from J, with 14 bases between. In germline, CDR1 is MDHEN, CDR2 SYDVKM. CDR3 size: 15 residues. The CDR3 protein is CASSLGMDLTYEQYF. The CDR3 DNA follows: TGTGCCAGCAGTTTGGGAATGGACTTAACCTACGAGCAGTACTTC. Filled out from reference TRBV28 and TRBJ2-7, the complete variable domain reads DVKVTQSSRYLVKRTGEKVFLECVQDMDHENMFWYRQDPGLGLRLIYFSYDVKMKEKGDIPEGYSVSREKKERFSLILESASTNQTSMYLCASSLGMDLTYEQYFGPGTRLTVT.

This clonotype was seen repeatedly, ten times or more. V usage is TRBV30 and J usage is TRBJ2-2; 7 nucleotides agree with TRBD1. The CDR3 has 13 residues. In germline, CDR1 is GTSNPN, CDR2 SVGIG (reference sequence). Trimming cost V 8 bases and J 6 bases; bases outside gene matches: 9. The CDR3 spells CATNRGYAGELFF. CDR3 sequence (DNA): TGTGCCACCAACAGGGGTTACGCCGGGGAGCTGTTTTTT.

This clonotype was seen many times. The chain couples TRBV11-3 to TRBJ2-2; D is unclear. CDR3 length equals 15 residues. V was cut by 4 bases and J by 4 bases, with 13 bases left in between. The V gene's germline CDR1 is SGHNT and CDR2 YENEEA. The CDR3 nucleotides read TGTGCCAGCAGCTCCGCTGGTTTTGGCACCGGGGAGCTGTTTTTT. Residues: CASSSAGFGTGELFF.

This clonotype was found many times. The rearrangement uses TRBV10-1 and TRBJ1-1; 8 bases align to TRBD1. Germline V gene lookup returns CDR1 WNHNN and CDR2 SYGVQD (reference sequence). CDR3 length equals 17 residues. The V gene end was trimmed by 0 bases and the J gene end by 5 bases; junction bases not matched to a gene: 11. This chain's CDR3 is CASSESGGRGPRTEAFF. In DNA, the CDR3 is TGCGCCAGCAGTGAGTCGGGCGGCAGGGGGCCTCGGACTGAAGCTTTCTTT.

In its sample, this clonotype was seen many times. The CDR3: CASSEFGTATNEKLFF. The CDR3 DNA reads as TGTGCCAGCAGTGAATTCGGGACCGCAACTAATGAAAAACTGTTTTTT. V gene TRBV2 combines with J gene TRBJ1-4, with a tentative D call TRBD1 (5 bases). The CDR3 runs 16 residues. Trimming shortened V by 2 bases and J by 0 bases, and 10 bases separated the two germline ends. Germline V gives CDR1 SNHLY, CDR2 FYNNEI. Supplemented by reference TRBV2 and TRBJ1-4, the full variable domain reads EPEVTQTPSHQVTQMGQEVILRCVPISNHLYFYWYRQILGQKVEFLVSFYNNEISEKSEIFDDQFSVERPDGSNFTLKIRSTKLEDSAMYFCASSEFGTATNEKLFFGSGTQLSVL.

In its sample, this clonotype was seen a few times. The CDR3: CASKGHQRGGPNEQFF. CDR3 bases: TGTGCCAGTAAGGGCCATCAGCGGGGGGGCCCGAATGAGCAGTTCTTC. The chain links TRBV7-2 to TRBJ2-1; 10 positions match TRBD2. CDR3 length: 16 amino acids. V gave up 9 bases and J gave up 7 bases; unmatched junction bases: 15. Germline CDR1 SGHTA, CDR2 FQGNSA.

A remark on this clonotype: Given a much more abundant clone one base away, this may be a read error. This chain uses TRBV7-9 with TRBJ2-3; D gene unclear. The CDR3 runs 12 residues. CDR1 SEHNR and CDR2 FQNEAQ come from the germline V gene (reference sequence). In nucleotides, the CDR3 is TGTGCCAGCAGCTTACAACCAGATACGCAGTGTTTT. This encodes CASSLQPDTQCF.

Ten or more counts support this clonotype. The chain uses TRBV20-1 and TRBJ1-5, with 9 bases lining up with TRBD1. The germline V gene has CDR1 DFQATT and CDR2 SNEGSKA (reference sequence). Trimming removed 6 bases from V and 3 bases from J; junction bases left unmatched: 6. This CDR3 is built from 14 residues. CDR3 DNA sequence: TGCAGTGCGCCGGACAGGGGCACCAATCAGCCCCAGCATTTT. Protein: CSAPDRGTNQPQHF.

This clonotype was seen ten or more times. The chain is built from TRBV2 and TRBJ1-1; perhaps TRBD1 as D (5 bases). This CDR3 contains 13 residues. In germline, CDR1 is SNHLY, CDR2 FYNNEI. Trimming shortened V by 9 bases and J by 4 bases, and 15 bases separated the two germline ends. The CDR3 spells CASSGVRGTEAFF. CDR3 bases: TGTGCCAGTTCGGGGGTGCGAGGCACTGAAGCTTTCTTT.

This clonotype has a handful of counts. The chain couples TRBV29-1 to TRBJ1-1; a weak D match, TRBD1 (5 bases). From germline, CDR1 is SQVTM and CDR2 ANQGSEA. The CDR3 extends over 10 amino acids. V lost 4 bases and J lost 7, with 7 bases in between. This CDR3 reads CSVGQIEAFF. The CDR3 coding sequence is TGCAGCGTTGGACAGATTGAAGCTTTCTTT.